This T cell receptor (beta chain) is from a study of T-cell memory formation after mild COVID-19. V was pared by 2 bases and J by 4 bases, with 9 bases between. There are 13 residues in the CDR3. Germline V gene lookup returns CDR1 SGHKS and CDR2 YYEKEE (reference sequence). TCRdb reanalysed the 5' RACE reads using MiXCR and keeps one entry per CDR3 protein. This sample has hundreds of thousands of distinct CDR3 sequences; roughly 23% occur once, and the top ten carry approximately 12%. The source of this sequence is an adult woman who had mild COVID-19 (a few samples of this study predate the infection). Cell type and time point are not known. Material for sequencing was PBMCs or a T cell subset sorted from them (not recorded which). The rearrangement joins TRBV5-5 to TRBJ1-2; D is uncertain. The CDR3, as DNA: TGTGCCAGCAGCTTTGGACTGAGCTATGGCTACACCTTC. This gives the protein CASSFGLSYGYTF.